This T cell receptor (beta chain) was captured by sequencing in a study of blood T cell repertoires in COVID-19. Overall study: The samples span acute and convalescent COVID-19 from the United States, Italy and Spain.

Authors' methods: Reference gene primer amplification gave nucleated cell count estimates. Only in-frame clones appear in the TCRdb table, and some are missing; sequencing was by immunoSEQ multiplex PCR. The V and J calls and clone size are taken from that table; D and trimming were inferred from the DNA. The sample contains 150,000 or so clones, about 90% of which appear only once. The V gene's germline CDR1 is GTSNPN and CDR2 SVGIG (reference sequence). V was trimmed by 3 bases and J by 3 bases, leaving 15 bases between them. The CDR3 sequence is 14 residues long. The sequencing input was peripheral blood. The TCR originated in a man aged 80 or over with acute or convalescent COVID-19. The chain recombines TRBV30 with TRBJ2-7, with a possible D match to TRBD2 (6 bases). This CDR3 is CAWRRDVGGYEQYF. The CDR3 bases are TGTGCCTGGAGAAGAGACGTCGGGGGCTACGAGCAGTACTTC.